This T cell receptor (beta chain) was observed in a study of T cells in Graves' hyperthyroidism and ophthalmopathy. Hyperthyroidism had been newly diagnosed in patients aged 18 to 65, and its duration was under 2 months. Regions amplified from RNA transcripts were the TCR beta CDR3 regions. In the first-round RT-PCR of the TCR CDR3, the HTBI primer set was used. TCRdb itself ran the multiplex PCR reads through MiXCR, one entry per CDR3 protein. The table lists about 700,000 distinct CDR3 sequences, approximately 15% of them singletons, with roughly 10% in the top ten. Germline V gene data show CDR1 as SQVTM and CDR2 as ANQGSEA. V dropped 7 bases and J dropped 0 bases, with 10 bases sitting between them. The CDR3 has 13 amino acids. This clonotype was detected only a few times.

The TCR originated in a woman between 18 and 29 years old with Graves' hyperthyroidism. The chain has TRBV29-1 and TRBJ2-1; D may be TRBD1 (5 bases). Sequencing was done on a sample of blood. CDR3 protein: CSAGASSYNEQFF. Here the CDR3 DNA reads TGCAGCGCTGGGGCGAGCTCCTACAATGAGCAGTTCTTC.